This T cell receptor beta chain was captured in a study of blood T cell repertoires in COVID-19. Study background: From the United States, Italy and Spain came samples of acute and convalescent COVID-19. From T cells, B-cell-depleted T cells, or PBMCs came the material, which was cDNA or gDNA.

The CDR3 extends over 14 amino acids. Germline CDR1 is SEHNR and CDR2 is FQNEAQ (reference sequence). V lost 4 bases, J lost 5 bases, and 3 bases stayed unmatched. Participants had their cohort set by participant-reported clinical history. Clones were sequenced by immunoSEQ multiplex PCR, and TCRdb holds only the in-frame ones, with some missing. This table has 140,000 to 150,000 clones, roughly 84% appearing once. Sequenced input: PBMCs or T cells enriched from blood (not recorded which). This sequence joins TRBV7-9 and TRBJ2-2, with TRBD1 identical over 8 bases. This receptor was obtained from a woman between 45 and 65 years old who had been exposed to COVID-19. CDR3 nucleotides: TGTGCCAGCAGCTCTCGACAGGGGACCGGGGAGCTGTTTTTT. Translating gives CASSSRQGTGELFF.